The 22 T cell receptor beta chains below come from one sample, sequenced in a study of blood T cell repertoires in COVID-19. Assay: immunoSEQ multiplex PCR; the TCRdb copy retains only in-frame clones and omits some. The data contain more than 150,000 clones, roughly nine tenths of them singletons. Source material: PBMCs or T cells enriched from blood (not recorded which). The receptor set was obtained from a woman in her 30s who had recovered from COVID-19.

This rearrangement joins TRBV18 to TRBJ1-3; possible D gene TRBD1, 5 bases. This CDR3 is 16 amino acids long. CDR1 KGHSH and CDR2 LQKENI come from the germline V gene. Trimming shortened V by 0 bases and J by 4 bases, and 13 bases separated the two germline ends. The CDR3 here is CASSPPSTRAGNTIYF. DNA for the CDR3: TGTGCCAGCTCACCACCGAGCACCAGGGCCGGAAACACCATATATTTT.

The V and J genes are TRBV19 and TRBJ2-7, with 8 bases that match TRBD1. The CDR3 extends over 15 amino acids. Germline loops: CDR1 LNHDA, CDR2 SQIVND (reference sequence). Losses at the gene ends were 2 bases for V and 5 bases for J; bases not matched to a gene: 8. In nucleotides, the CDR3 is TGTGCCAGTAGTATACAGGGGGCGTTTGGTCACGAGCAGTACTTC. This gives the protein CASSIQGAFGHEQYF.

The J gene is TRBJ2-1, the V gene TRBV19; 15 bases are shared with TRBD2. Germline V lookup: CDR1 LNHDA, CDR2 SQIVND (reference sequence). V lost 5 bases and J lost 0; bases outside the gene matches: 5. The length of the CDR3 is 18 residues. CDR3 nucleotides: TGTGCCAGTAGTCCCGGGACTAGCGGGAGGATCTCCTACAATGAGCAGTTCTTC. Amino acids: CASSPGTSGRISYNEQFF.

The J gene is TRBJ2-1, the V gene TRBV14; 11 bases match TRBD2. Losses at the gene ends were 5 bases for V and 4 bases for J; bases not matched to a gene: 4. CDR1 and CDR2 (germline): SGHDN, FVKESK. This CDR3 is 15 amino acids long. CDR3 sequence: CASSLAGGTYNEQFF. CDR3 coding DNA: TGTGCCAGCAGCTTAGCGGGGGGGACTTACAATGAGCAGTTCTTC.

In DNA, the CDR3 is TGTGCCAGCAGCTTTACCTCGGGGGAACAAGAGACCCAGTACTTC. Protein sequence: CASSFTSGEQETQYF. This chain connects TRBV5-4 to TRBJ2-5; the D gene is possibly TRBD2 (6 bases). Germline assignment: CDR1 SGHNT and CDR2 YYREEE (reference sequence). V was trimmed by 2 bases and J by 2 bases, leaving 13 bases between them. CDR3 length: 15 amino acids. Supplemented by reference TRBV5-4 and TRBJ2-5, the full variable domain reads ETGVTQSPTHLIKTRGQQVTLRCSSQSGHNTVSWYQQALGQGPQFIFQYYREEENGRGNFPPRFSGLQFPNYSSELNVNALELDDSALYLCASSFTSGEQETQYFGPGTRLLVL.

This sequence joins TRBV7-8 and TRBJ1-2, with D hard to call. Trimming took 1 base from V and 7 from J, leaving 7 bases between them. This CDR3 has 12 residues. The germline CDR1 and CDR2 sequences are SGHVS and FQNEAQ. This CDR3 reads CASSLVSGGYTF. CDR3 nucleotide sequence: TGTGCCAGCAGCTTAGTTTCCGGTGGCTACACCTTC.

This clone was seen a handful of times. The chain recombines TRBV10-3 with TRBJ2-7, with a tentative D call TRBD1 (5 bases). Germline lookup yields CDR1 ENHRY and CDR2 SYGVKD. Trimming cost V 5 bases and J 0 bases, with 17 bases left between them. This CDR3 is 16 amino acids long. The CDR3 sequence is CAISLPKDSTSYEQYF. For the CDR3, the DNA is TGTGCCATCAGTCTCCCCAAAGACAGTACCTCCTACGAGCAGTACTTC.

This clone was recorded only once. CDR3 bases: TGTGCCAGCAGCGAAGGGGCCGGGGAGCTGTTTTTT. Protein sequence: CASSEGAGELFF. The chain employs TRBV9 and TRBJ2-2, with D possibly matching TRBD1 (5 bases). Looked up from germline, CDR1 is SGDLS and CDR2 is YYNGEE. The V gene lost 3 bases and the J gene lost 6 bases, with 6 bases spanning the gap. The CDR3 has 12 amino acids. The full variable domain, rest sourced from reference TRBV9 and TRBJ2-2, is DSGVTQTPKHLITATGQRVTLRCSPRSGDLSVYWYQQSLDQGLQFLIQYYNGEERAKGNILERFSAQQFPDLHSELNLSSLELGDSALYFCASSEGAGELFFGEGSRLTVL.

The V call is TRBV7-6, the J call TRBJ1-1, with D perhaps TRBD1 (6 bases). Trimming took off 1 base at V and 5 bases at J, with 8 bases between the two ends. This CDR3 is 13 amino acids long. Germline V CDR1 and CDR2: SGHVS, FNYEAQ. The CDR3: CASSLDRDTEAFF. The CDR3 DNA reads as TGTGCCAGCAGCTTAGACAGGGATACTGAAGCTTTCTTT. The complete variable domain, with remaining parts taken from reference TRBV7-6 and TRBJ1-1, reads GAGVSQSPRYKVTKRGQDVALRCDPISGHVSLYWYRQALGQGPEFLTYFNYEAQQDKSGLPNDRFSAERPEGSISTLTIQRTEQRDSAMYRCASSLDRDTEAFFGQGTRLTVV.

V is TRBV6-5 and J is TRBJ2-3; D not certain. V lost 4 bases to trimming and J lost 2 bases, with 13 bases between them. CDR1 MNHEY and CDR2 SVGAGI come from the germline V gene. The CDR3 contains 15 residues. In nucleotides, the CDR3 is TGTGCCAGCAGTTTAGAGGCAATGTTCACAGATACGCAGTATTTT. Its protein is CASSLEAMFTDTQYF.

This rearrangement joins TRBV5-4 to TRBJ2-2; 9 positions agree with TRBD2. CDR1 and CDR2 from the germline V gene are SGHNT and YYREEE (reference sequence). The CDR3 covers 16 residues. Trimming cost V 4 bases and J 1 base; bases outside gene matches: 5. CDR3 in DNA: TGTGCCAGCAGCGTTACAGCGGGGGGGAACACCGGGGAGCTGTTTTTT. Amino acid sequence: CASSVTAGGNTGELFF.

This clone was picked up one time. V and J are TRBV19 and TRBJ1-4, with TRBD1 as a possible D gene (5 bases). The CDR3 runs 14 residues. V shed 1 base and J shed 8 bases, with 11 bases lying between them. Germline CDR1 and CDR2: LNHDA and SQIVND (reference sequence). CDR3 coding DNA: TGTGCCAGTAGTATAGTTGTCCAGGGAGAAAAACTGTTTTTT. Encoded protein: CASSIVVQGEKLFF.

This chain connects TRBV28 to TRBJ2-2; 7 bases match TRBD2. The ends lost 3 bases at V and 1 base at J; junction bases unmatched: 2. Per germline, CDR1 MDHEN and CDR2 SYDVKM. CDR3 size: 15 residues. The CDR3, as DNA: TGTGCCAGCAGTTTCTCGGGAGGGAACACCGGGGAGCTGTTTTTT. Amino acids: CASSFSGGNTGELFF.

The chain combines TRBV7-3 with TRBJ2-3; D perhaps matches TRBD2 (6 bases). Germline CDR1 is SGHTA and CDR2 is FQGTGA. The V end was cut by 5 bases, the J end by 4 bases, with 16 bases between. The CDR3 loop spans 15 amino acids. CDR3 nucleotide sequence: TGTGCCAGCAGCCAACGGGGGATAGCGGCAGATACGCAGTATTTT. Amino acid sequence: CASSQRGIAADTQYF.

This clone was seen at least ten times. CDR3: CASTLQGLGGYTF. Here the CDR3 DNA reads TGTGCCAGCACCCTACAGGGGCTCGGTGGCTACACCTTC. The rearrangement uses TRBV7-8 and TRBJ1-2, with 7 nucleotides matching TRBD1. Trimming at V came to 7 bases and at J to 7 bases, leaving 9 bases not matched to a gene. Per germline, CDR1 SGHVS and CDR2 FQNEAQ. The CDR3 spans 13 residues. Filled out from reference TRBV7-8 and TRBJ1-2, the complete variable domain reads GAGVSQSPRYKVAKRGQDVALRCDPISGHVSLFWYQQALGQGPEFLTYFQNEAQLDKSGLPSDRFFAERPEGSVSTLKIQRTQQEDSAVYLCASTLQGLGGYTFGSGTRLTVV.

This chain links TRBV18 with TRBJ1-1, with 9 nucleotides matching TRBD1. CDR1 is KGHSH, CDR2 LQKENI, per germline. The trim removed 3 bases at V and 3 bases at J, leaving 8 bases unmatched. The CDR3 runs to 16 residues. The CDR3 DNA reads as TGTGCCAGCTCACCTACGCTCCGGACAGGGGACACTGAAGCTTTCTTT. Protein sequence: CASSPTLRTGDTEAFF.

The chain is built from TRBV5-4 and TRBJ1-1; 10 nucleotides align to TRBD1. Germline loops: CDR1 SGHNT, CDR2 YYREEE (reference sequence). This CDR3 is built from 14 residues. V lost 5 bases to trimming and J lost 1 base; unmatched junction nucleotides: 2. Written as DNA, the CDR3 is TGTGCCAGCAGAAGGGACAGGGGGAACACTGAAGCTTTCTTT. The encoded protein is CASRRDRGNTEAFF.

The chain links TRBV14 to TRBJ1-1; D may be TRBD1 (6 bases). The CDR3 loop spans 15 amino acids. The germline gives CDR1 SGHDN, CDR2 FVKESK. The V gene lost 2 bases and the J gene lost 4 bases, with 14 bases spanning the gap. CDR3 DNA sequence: TGTGCCAGCAGCCAATTTCAGGGGATTGGCACTGAAGCTTTCTTT. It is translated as CASSQFQGIGTEAFF. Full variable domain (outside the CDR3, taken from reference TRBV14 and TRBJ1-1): EAGVTQFPSHSVIEKGQTVTLRCDPISGHDNLYWYRRVMGKEIKFLLHFVKESKQDESGMPNNRFLAERTGGTYSTLKVQPAELEDSGVYFCASSQFQGIGTEAFFGQGTRLTVV.

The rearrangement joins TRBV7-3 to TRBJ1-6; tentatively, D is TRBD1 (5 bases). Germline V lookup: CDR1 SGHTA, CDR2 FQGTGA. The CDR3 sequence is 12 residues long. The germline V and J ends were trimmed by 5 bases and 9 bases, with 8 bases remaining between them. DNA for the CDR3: TGTGCCAGCAGCCCCCAGGGTTCACCCCTCCACTTT. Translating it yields CASSPQGSPLHF.

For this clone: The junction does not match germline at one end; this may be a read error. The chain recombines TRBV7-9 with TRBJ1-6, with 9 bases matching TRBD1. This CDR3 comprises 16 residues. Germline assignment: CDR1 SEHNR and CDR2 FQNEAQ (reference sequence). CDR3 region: CASKSPDRGYDSPLHF. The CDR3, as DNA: TGTGCCAGCAAATCCCCGGACAGGGGCTATGATTCACCCCTCCACTTT.

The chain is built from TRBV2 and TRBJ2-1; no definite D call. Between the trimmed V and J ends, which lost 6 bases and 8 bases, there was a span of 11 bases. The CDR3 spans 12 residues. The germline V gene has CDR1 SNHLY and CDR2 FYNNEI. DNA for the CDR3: TGTGCCAGCAGCAAAACAAGCGATGAGCAGTTCTTC. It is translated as CASSKTSDEQFF.

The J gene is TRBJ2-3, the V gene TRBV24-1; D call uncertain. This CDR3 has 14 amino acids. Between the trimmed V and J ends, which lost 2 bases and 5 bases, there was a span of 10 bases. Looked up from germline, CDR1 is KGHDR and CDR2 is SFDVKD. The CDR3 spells CATSDSEAIDTQYF. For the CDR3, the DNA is TGTGCCACCAGTGATTCTGAGGCCATAGATACGCAGTATTTT.